This record concerns one TCR beta chain sequence. This clone has only one observation. It lacks a known antigen. The record has no base qualities; no much larger clone is one base away. This record comes from a study of cytomegalovirus exposure and HLA in healthy donors (dated by TCRdb to between 2016 and 2019). For context, the study as a whole: An earlier analysis of several hundred of the donors reported approximately 270 Gb of sequence data and 117 million unique TCR beta sequences from about 200 million T cells. Along with the approximately 700-subject first cohort, a separate validation cohort of some 130 different subjects was used. An earlier analysis of some 500 of the donors applied high-throughput TCR beta sequencing to assess whether each TCR beta V gene segment acted as functional or pseudogenic. Of the roughly 400 genotyped donors, approximately 82% fell in the genetic ancestry cluster associated with self-reported Caucasian donors. Genome-wide SNP genotypes for about three fifths of the roughly 670 donors were used in a later genetic analysis, which treated that subset as a discovery cohort. All discovery cohort repertoires had been generated using a single sequencing platform. The study used immunosequencing to profile the T cell repertoires of around 600 subjects and linked those repertoires to cytomegalovirus serostatus. Donor age, sex, ethnicity and CMV serostatus were compiled together with the repertoire data. About five DR-DQ haplotypes were treated as single units for association and clustering because of strong linkage in the cohort. To predict cytomegalovirus infection status, the study combined high-throughput TCR immunosequencing, statistical association of individual TCRs with disease status, and machine learning. On average, 235,054 unique TCR beta nucleotide sequences were sequenced per donor among 350 to 400 genotyped donors of the cohort, with roughly 19% of those sequences being non-productive. The study aimed to test whether cataloging public T cell receptors could reveal signatures of past pathogen exposure. Typing coverage differed by locus: A, B, C, DRB1 and DQB1 were typed in roughly 620-630 donors, DQA1 in 522, DPA1 in approximately 600, and DPB1 in 400 to 480. A later analysis re-analyzed previously published TCR beta repertoires from roughly 690 donors and added high-resolution HLA genotyping to study TCR occurrence patterns. The later analysis used no new phenotypic data to find candidate immune exposures, relying instead on TCR beta sequences and their occurrence across donors. An early release covering 500 to 750 HLA-typed donors comprised about 290 gigabases of sequencing data and 85 million or so unique TCR sequences. Both class I and class II loci were covered by HLA typing, at four-digit resolution.

From the cysteine up to the phenylalanine, the CDR3 has a length of 12 residues. The DNA shown is the 36-base CDR3, in frame from base 1. V is pared back by 6 bases and J by 2 bases, with 7 bases lying between the germline termini. According to the germline V gene, CDR1 reads SGDLS and CDR2 reads YYNGEE. Study-level results and caveats: This cohort had only TCR beta chains sequenced, and the lack of alpha or paired-chain data limited which features could be detected. A cluster of highly shared sequence variants was judged likely to represent a technical artifact of the sequencing pipeline. Presence/absence analyses assumed roughly uniform sequencing depth across donors, an assumption that may not hold. Three of the identified cytomegalovirus-associated TCR beta chains were confirmed in vitro to be specific for cytomegalovirus antigens. The 87-base-pair reads could not distinguish some IMGT-functional V segments, including TRBV6-2 and TRBV6-3, so those segments were excluded. Compared with the roughly 710-donor mean, donors in an Asian-associated ancestry cluster had fewer N-insertions in productive TCRs, according to a later genetic analysis. An earlier analysis of around 540 of the donors showed that most TCR beta V segments appeared in productive rearrangements either about 87% or about 30% of the time, which broadly matched IMGT annotations. Because HLA typing was unavailable for some donors at each locus, only the typed subset was used in association tests. Most TCR sequences were observed very rarely across donors, whereas some public TCRs were present in many individuals. According to a later analysis, most CMV-associated TCR beta chains appeared to be HLA-restricted, and the HLA associations seemed to be driven largely by CMV exposure. Linkage disequilibrium might explain the correlated functional status among segregating V segments, but an unknown experimental factor could not be excluded. When HLA alleles, especially DR and DQ, strongly co-occurred, attributing TCR associations to individual alleles was difficult. A further reported finding was that TCR beta sequences accurately predicted the HLA-A and HLA-B alleles for most subjects in the first cohort. According to a later analysis, TCR association rates differed among HLA loci, with DRB1 alleles showing the most associated TCRs and HLA-C alleles showing the fewest. Cytomegalovirus status was reported to be diagnosed by the classifier with high specificity and sensitivity in both the original and validation cohorts. The study listed approximately 150 TCR beta chains as associated with cytomegalovirus. Compared with equally common non-associated chains, HLA-associated TCR beta chains in a later analysis were more clonally expanded and had lower generation probabilities. A later analysis reported that several top co-occurrence clusters appeared linked to parvovirus B19, influenza, CMV and Epstein-Barr virus. It was suggested by the authors that the approach could potentially be generalized to other disease states and immunological phenotypes. A later analysis associated approximately 17,000 TCR beta sequences with specific HLA alleles at a false discovery rate of 0.05. V-gene and J-gene trimming of TCR beta chains was associated with a missense DCLRE1C variant in a later genetic analysis, and the association was replicated in an independent cohort. Because counts were too low, more than 15 rarely observed V segments, including chromosome 9 orphons, were excluded from the earlier analysis of around 640 of the donors. CMV serostatus was the only immune exposure information available for the cohort.

The cohort was made up of approximately 700 healthy bone marrow donors. At the time of sampling, all cohort members were nominally healthy, though unrecorded immune exposures were likely present. The donor tested CMV seropositive, placing the donor among the 289 seropositive members of the cohort. Every donor gave a peripheral blood sample, and the peripheral blood mononuclear cells from that sample were used for TCR beta sequencing. Genomic DNA extraction from the blood cell samples was performed with the Qiagen DNeasy Blood Extraction Kit. The library was prepared using the immunoSEQ multiplex PCR assay. For the multiplex PCR, a mixture combining 60 forward primers for TCR Vbeta segments and 13 reverse primers for TCR Jbeta segments was used. The CDR3 region of rearranged TCR beta genes was amplified from genomic DNA with a multiplex PCR assay. On the Illumina HiSeq System, the amplified TCR beta libraries were sequenced as 87-base-pair reads. From the authors' description of their analysis: In a later analysis, approximately 74 million unique TCR beta chains were counted across the approximately 640 repertoires, and some 10 million of these chains were shared by at least two donors. To remove PCR and sequencing errors, raw reads were error-corrected and collapsed into unique sequences using a nearest-neighbor algorithm that merged closely related sequences. To assign V, D and J gene segments, CDR3 sequences were aligned to IMGT reference sequences. For a sequence to be retained, a match of at least six nucleotides to both a V gene segment and a J gene segment was required. Rearrangements were classified as productive when the CDR3 lacked stop codons and remained in frame with V and J, and all other rearrangements were classified as non-productive. Following IMGT convention, CDR3 was defined as the stretch from the second conserved V-encoded cysteine up to the conserved J-encoded phenylalanine. The earlier analysis of 550 to 650 of the donors excluded any sequence lacking an unambiguous match to a single V gene segment. In an earlier analysis of some 590 of the donors, a V segment was called functional when productive rearrangements were above 56.7%, and segregating when the standard deviation between donors exceeded 5%. A statistical classification framework was developed to diagnose cytomegalovirus status using the catalog of TCR beta chain sequences. In a later analysis, TCR nucleotide sequences were compared against IMGT/GENE-DB human TR gene sequences so that V and J genes could be assigned. In a later analysis, CDR3 sequences and most-parsimonious VDJ recombination scenarios were assigned using the TCRdist pipeline. A later analysis defined each TCR beta chain by its CDR3 amino acid sequence plus V-gene family, and excluded reads lacking a unique V-gene family. In a later analysis, approximately 640 highly shared, low-generation-probability nucleotide sequences were removed to address suspected cross-contamination and a sequencing artifact. For each public chain, a later analysis derived a clonal expansion index from normalized ranks of inferred template counts within each repertoire. Generation probabilities in a later analysis came from a VDJ recombination model fitted to out-of-frame rearrangements, and those results were checked against IGoR. In a later analysis, hypergeometric tests were used to score TCR-TCR, TCR-HLA and TCR-CMV co-occurrence, with a repertoire-size bias correction applied to TCR pairs. In a later analysis, false discovery rates were estimated by permuting HLA or CMV assignments 20 times. In a later analysis, co-occurring TCRs were grouped using DBSCAN, with TCRdist sequence similarity added in when clustering inside HLA-allele-positive subsets. Repertoires with fewer than 30,000 or more than 120,000 public chains were left out of co-occurrence clustering, as were five repertoires with anomalous nucleotide sharing. TCRdb obtained this table from immuneACCESS and retained in-frame rearrangements with V and J assigned. These tables miss some clones; where compared with another copy, unresolved V genes account for less than half of the shortfall, and the remainder is unexplained. D and trimming were read from the DNA, whereas the V and J calls and clone size are those reported in that table. Recorded for this sample are about 170,000 clones; about four fifths of them occurred a single time. Of the sample, roughly 4.4% is held by the ten largest clones.

The chain is made from TRBV9 and TRBJ2-3, with the D segment identity uncertain. Sequenced input: PBMCs. This clonotype was sampled from a woman in her late teens or twenties in good health and CMV-seropositive. The nucleotide sequence is TGTGCCAGCACCCGGGTCACAGATACGCAGTATTTT. Protein translation: CASTRVTDTQYF. Joined to the reference TRBV9 and TRBJ2-3 proteins, this CDR3 gives the full variable domain: DSGVTQTPKHLITATGQRVTLRCSPRSGDLSVYWYQQSLDQGLQFLIQYYNGEERAKGNILERFSAQQFPDLHSELNLSSLELGDSALYFCASTRVTDTQYFGPGTRLTVL.